The T cell receptor beta chain described here comes from a study of blood T cell repertoires in COVID-19. About the study: COVID-19 samples collected from the United States, Italy and Spain covered acute and convalescent phases. PBMCs, B-cell-depleted T cells, or T cells were the source of the cDNA or gDNA that made up the material.

Study processing details: From reference gene primer amplification, estimates of nucleated cell counts were derived. TCRdb's table, derived via immunoSEQ multiplex PCR, lists solely in-frame clones and lacks some. From that table come the V and J calls and clone size; the DNA was used to work out D and trimming. The data show some 290,000 clones, roughly 90% seen once. The CDR3 contains 16 residues. Germline lookup yields CDR1 LGHNA and CDR2 YNFKEQ. Unmatched junction bases numbered 11, after V lost 4 bases and J lost 6 bases. This clone occurred once. Material: peripheral blood. The chain carries TRBV4-2 and TRBJ1-4; TRBD1 aligns across 7 bases. The receptor comes from a woman in her thirties or forties with COVID-19, enrolled during active disease. CDR3 loop: CASSLTSPGGYEKLFF. CDR3 nucleotide sequence: TGTGCCAGCAGCCTGACATCACCAGGGGGGTATGAAAAACTGTTTTTT.